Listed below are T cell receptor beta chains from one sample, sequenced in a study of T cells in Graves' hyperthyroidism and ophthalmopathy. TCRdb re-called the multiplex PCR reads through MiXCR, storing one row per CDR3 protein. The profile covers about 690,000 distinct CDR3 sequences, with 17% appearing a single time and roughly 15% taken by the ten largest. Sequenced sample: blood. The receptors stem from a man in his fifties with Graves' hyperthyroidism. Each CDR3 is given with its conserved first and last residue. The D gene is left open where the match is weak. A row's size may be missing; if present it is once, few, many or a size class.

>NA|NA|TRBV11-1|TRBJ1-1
TGTGCCAGCAGCTTACCTGGTCTGAACACTGAAGCTTTCTTT
CASSLPGLNTEAFF
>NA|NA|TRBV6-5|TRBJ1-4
TGTGCCAGCAATTACTTTGCCGCGACAGATAATGAAAAACTGTTTTTT
CASNYFAATDNEKLFF
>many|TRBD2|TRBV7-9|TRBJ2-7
TGTGCCAGCAGCCAGACTAGCGGGAGAGGCTACGAGCAGTACTTC
CASSQTSGRGYEQYF
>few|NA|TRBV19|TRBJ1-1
TGTGCCAGTAGTCAGCAGCTCTTGAACACTGAAGCTTTCTTT
CASSQQLLNTEAFF
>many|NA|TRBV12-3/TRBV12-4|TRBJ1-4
TGTGCCAGCAGGTTACAGGGCTCTACTGAAAAACTGTTTTTT
CASRLQGSTEKLFF
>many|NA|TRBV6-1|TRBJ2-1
TGTGCCAGCAGTTACCAGCCGCCCCCTTCCTACAATGAGCAGTTCTTC
CASSYQPPPSYNEQFF
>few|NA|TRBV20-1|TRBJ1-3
TGCAGTGCTATCAGGGGCGGGACGGCTGGAAACACCATATATTTT
CSAIRGGTAGNTIYF
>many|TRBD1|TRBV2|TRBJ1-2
TGTGCCAGCAGTGAAGAGGACAGGCCTAACTATGGCTACACCTTC
CASSEEDRPNYGYTF
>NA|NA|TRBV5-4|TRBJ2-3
TGTGCCAGCAGCTTGGAAGGATCTAGCACAGATACGCAGTATTTT
CASSLEGSSTDTQYF
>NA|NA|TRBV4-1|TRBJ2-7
TGCGCCAGCAGCCTGGCACCGGGACTGAGCTCCTACGAGCAGTACTTC
CASSLAPGLSSYEQYF
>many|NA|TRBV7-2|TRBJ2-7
TGTGCCAGCAGCTTAGCGTTGGCTAGCGTAGCCTACGAGCAGTACTTC
CASSLALASVAYEQYF
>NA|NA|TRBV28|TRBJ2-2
TGTGCCAGCAGTTTAGGCCACCGGACCGGGGAGCTGTTTTTT
CASSLGHRTGELFF
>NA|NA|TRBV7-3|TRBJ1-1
TGTGCCAGCAGCCACGGCGCTAACACTGAAGCTTTCTTT
CASSHGANTEAFF
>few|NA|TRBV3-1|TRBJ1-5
TGTGCCAGCAGCCAAGATTTAGCACAGGGAAAGCCCCAGCATTTT
CASSQDLAQGKPQHF
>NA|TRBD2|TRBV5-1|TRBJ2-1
TGCGCCAGCAGCTTGAGGGGACTAGCGGGAGTGGTCAATGAGCAGTTCTTC
CASSLRGLAGVVNEQFF
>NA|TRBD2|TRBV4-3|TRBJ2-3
TGCGCCAGCAGCCAAGGGGCTAGCGGGAAGAGCACAGATACGCAGTATTTT
CASSQGASGKSTDTQYF
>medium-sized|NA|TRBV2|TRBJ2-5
TGTGCCAGCAGTCTCCAAAGGGACGGCTGGTCAGCGGAGACCCAGTACTTC
CASSLQRDGWSAETQYF
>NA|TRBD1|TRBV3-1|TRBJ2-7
TGTGCCAGCAGCCAAGGGGGGACAGACAACTACGAGCAGTACTTC
CASSQGGTDNYEQYF
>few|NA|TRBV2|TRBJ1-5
TGTGCCAGCAGTGCCCCCGGGCGAGCCTCCCAGCCCCAGCATTTT
CASSAPGRASQPQHF
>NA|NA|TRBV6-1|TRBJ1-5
TGTGCCAGCAGTGAACTATTCTCCAGGACCCATCAGCCCCAGCATTTT
CASSELFSRTHQPQHF
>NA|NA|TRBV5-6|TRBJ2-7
TGTGCCAGCAGCTTCCCCAGGAGGTCCTACGAGCAGTACTTC
CASSFPRRSYEQYF
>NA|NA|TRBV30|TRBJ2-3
TGTGCCCGGAGTCTAGTCTGGCCTAGCACAGATACGCAGTATTTT
CARSLVWPSTDTQYF
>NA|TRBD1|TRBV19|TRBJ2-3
TGTGCCAGTAGTATGACGGACAGGGCTACAGATACGCAGTATTTT
CASSMTDRATDTQYF
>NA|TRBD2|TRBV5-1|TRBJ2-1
TGCGCCAGCAGCAGGACCCTAGCGGGAGGTTGGAATGAGCAGTTCTTC
CASSRTLAGGWNEQFF
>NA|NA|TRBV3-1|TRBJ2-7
TGTGCCAGCAGCCAAGTAGCGAAGGGGAGGAACGAGCAGTACTTC
CASSQVAKGRNEQYF
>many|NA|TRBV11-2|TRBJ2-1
TGTGCCAGCAGCCCTCCCGTGAGGAATGAGCAGTTCTTC
CASSPPVRNEQFF
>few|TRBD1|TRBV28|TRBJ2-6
TGTGCCAGCAGTGCGACCGGGACAGGGGTCTCCGGGGCCAACGTCCTGACTTTC
CASSATGTGVSGANVLTF
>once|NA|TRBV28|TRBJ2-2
TGTGCCAGCATAAAGATGGGCCGGGCGGGCACCGGGGAGCTGTTTTTT
CASIKMGRAGTGELFF
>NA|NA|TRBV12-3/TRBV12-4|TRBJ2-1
TGTGCCAGCAGCCCTTATAGCGAGCCCTACAATGAGCAGTTCTTC
CASSPYSEPYNEQFF
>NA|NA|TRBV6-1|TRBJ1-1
TGTGCCAGCAAAGGGGCATCAGTGAACACTGAAGCTTTCTTT
CASKGASVNTEAFF
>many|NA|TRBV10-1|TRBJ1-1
TGCGCCAGCAGTGCAAGGGGGAGCACTGAAGCTTTCTTT
CASSARGSTEAFF
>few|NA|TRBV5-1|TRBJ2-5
TGCGCCAGCAGCTTCAGCGGGTGGACCACTCAAGAGACCCAGTACTTC
CASSFSGWTTQETQYF
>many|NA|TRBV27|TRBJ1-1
TGCGCCAGCAGCTTTCAGGGCGGGAACACTGAAGCTTTCTTT
CASSFQGGNTEAFF
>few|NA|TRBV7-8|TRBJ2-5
TGTGCCAGCACCAAAGGGACTGGGGAGACCCAGTACTTC
CASTKGTGETQYF
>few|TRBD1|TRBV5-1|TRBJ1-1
TGCGCCAGCAGCCAGACTTCGTTGGCGAGGACAGGTGGATGGGGCGCTGAAGCTTTCTTT
CASSQTSLARTGGWGAEAFF
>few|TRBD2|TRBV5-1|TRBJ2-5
TGCGCCAGCTTTAGCCCGAGGACTAGCGGGAGTGCCCAAGAGACCCAGTACTTC
CASFSPRTSGSAQETQYF
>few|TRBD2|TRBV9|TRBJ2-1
TGTGCCAGCAGCCCAAGCGGGGGAGGGCCTCTTGAGCAGTTCTTC
CASSPSGGGPLEQFF
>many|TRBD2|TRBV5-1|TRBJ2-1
TGCGCCAGCAGCTCCGTAGCGGGAGGGAGTCTGGATGAGCAGTTCTTC
CASSSVAGGSLDEQFF
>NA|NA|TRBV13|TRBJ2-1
TGTGCCAGCAGCCCCCGTGACCACTCTAGTGAGCAGTTCTTC
CASSPRDHSSEQFF
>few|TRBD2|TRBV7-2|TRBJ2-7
TGTGCCAGCAGCAATGGACTAGCGGGGTCCTACGAGCAGTACTTC
CASSNGLAGSYEQYF